Sequencing of this T cell receptor (beta chain) was carried out in a study of CD8 T cells in Susac syndrome. An amount of RNA that ranged from 0.5 to 1 ug was reverse transcribed with random hexamers. In TCRdb, the immunoSEQ multiplex PCR reads were re-called with MiXCR into one record per CDR3 protein. Of approximately 300,000 distinct CDR3 sequences listed, approximately 90% are singletons. CDR1 SGHTA and CDR2 FQGTGA come from the germline V gene. Trimming removed 2 bases at V and 5 bases at J, with 9 bases between. The length of the CDR3 is 14 residues. The sequencing input was CD8+ T cells from PBMCs. This clonotype originated in a human donor with multiple sclerosis. The gene calls are TRBV7-3 and TRBJ2-2; D possibly matches TRBD1 or TRBD2 (5 bases each). CDR3 in amino acids: CASSLGTATGELFF. CDR3 sequence (DNA): TGTGCCAGCAGCTTAGGGACGGCAACCGGGGAGCTGTTTTTT.